What follows is one T cell receptor beta chain and its context. As yet, its antigen is unknown. This sample was included in a study of graft-versus-host responses after intestinal transplantation. At the level of the study: Among the recipients, all got anti-thymocyte globulin induction and then tacrolimus and steroids for approximately 3 years.

Produced via immunoSEQ multiplex PCR; TCRdb's table is partial and in-frame only. Here the sample spans about 39,000 clones, 90% to 95% being singletons. Germline assignment: CDR1 MNHEY and CDR2 SMNVEV (reference sequence). The CDR3 has 12 residues. Trimming took 6 bases from V and 7 from J; bases not matched to a gene: 5. The source material was unstimulated CD8+ T cells sorted from spleen or lymph node cells, sampled before transplant. This chain connects TRBV27 to TRBJ1-1; 7 nucleotides align to TRBD1. The source is a human donor who was the organ donor for an intestinal transplant. CDR3: CASRSGTDEAFF. The CDR3, as DNA: TGTGCCAGCAGATCCGGGACAGATGAAGCTTTCTTT.